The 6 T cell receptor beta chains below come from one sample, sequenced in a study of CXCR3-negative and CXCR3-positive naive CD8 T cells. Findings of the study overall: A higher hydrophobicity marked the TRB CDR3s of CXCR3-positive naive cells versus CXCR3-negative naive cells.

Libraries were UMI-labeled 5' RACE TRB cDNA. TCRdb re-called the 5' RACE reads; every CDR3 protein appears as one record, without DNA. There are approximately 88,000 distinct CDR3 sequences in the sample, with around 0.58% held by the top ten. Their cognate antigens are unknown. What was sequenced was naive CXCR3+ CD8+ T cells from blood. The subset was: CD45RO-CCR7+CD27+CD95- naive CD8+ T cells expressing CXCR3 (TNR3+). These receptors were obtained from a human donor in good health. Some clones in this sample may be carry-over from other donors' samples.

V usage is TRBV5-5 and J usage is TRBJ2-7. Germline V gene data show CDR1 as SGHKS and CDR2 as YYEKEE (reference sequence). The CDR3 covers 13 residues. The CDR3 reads CASSFRSSYEQYF. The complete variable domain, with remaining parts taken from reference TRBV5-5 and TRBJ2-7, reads DAGVTQSPTHLIKTRGQQVTLRCSPISGHKSVSWYQQVLGQGPQFIFQYYEKEERGRGNFPDRFSARQFPNYSSELNVNALLLGDSALYLCASSFRSSYEQYFGPGTRLTVT.

The chain's CDR3 is CASSFGASYEQYF. The rearrangement links TRBV7-9 to TRBJ2-7; TCRdb's D call, TRBD1, is unchecked because there is no DNA. Germline V lookup: CDR1 SEHNR, CDR2 FQNEAQ (reference sequence). The CDR3 has 13 amino acids.

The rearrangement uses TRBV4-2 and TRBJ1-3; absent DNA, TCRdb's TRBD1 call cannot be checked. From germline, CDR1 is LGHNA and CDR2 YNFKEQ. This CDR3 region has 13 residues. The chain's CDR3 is CASSQVGDRGIYF.

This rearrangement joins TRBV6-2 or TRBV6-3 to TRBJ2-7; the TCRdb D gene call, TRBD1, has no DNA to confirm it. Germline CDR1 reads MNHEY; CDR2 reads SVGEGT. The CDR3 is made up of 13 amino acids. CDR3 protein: CASSWGGSYEQYF.

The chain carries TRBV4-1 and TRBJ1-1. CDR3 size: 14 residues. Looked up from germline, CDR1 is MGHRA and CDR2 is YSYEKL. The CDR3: CASSQVAMNTEAFF.

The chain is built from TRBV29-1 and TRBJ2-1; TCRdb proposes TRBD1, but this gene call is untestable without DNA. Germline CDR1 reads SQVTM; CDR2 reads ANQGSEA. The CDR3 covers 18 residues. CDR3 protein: CTVAGGTTVGVGYNEQFF.